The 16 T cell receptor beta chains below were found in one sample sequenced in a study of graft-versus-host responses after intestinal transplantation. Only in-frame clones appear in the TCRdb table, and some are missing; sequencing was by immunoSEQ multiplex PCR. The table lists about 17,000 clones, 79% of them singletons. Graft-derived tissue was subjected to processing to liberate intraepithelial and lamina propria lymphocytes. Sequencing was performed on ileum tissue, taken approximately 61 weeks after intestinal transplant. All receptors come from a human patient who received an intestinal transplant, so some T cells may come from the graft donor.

The DNA of the CDR3 is TGTGCCAGCACCATAGGGCAGGGGAGGACTTTCTTT. Amino acids: CASTIGQGRTFF. This chain connects TRBV6-5 to TRBJ1-1, with D maybe TRBD1 (6 bases). CDR3 length: 12 residues. Germline loops: CDR1 MNHEY, CDR2 SVGAGI. V was cut by 7 bases and J by 12 bases, with 18 bases left in between.

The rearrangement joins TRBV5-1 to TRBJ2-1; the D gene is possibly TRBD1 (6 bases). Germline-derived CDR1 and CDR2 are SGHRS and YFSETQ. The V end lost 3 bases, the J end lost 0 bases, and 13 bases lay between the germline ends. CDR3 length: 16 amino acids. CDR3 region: CASSYGGGLSYNEQFF. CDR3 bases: TGCGCCAGCAGCTATGGGGGCGGACTCTCCTACAATGAGCAGTTCTTC.

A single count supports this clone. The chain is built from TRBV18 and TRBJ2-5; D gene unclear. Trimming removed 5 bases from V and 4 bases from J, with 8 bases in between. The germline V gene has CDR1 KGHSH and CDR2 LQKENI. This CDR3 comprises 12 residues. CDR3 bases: TGTGCCAGCTCAAAAACGGGAGAGACCCAGTACTTC. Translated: CASSKTGETQYF.

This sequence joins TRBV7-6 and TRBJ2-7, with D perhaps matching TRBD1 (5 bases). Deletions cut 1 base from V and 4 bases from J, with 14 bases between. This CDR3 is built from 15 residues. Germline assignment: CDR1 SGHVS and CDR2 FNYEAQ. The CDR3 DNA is TGTGCCAGCAGCTTAGGGGGCTATTACTCTTACGAGCAGTACTTC. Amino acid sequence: CASSLGGYYSYEQYF.

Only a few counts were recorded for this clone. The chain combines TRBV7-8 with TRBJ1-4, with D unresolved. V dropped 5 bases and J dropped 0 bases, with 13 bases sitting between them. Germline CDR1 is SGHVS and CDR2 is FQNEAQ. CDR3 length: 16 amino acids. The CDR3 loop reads CASSPTFGATNEKLFF. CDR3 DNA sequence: TGTGCCAGCAGCCCGACCTTCGGTGCAACTAATGAAAAACTGTTTTTT.

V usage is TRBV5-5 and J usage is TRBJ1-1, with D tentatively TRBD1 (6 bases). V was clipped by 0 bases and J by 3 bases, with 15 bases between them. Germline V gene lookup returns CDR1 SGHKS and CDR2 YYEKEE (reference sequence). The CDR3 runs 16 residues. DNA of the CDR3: TGTGCCAGCAGCTTGGACCGGGGGCAAGCTTACACTGAAGCTTTCTTT. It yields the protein CASSLDRGQAYTEAFF.

CDR3 amino acids: CASSTRTGEETQYF. The CDR3 nucleotides are TGTGCCAGCAGCACCCGGACAGGGGAAGAGACCCAGTACTTC. This chain uses TRBV13 with TRBJ2-5, with 9 bases matching TRBD1. CDR1 is PRHDT, CDR2 FYEKMQ, per germline (reference sequence). Trimming cost V 5 bases and J 3 bases; bases outside gene matches: 4. The CDR3 sequence is 14 residues long.

The CDR3 coding sequence is TGTGCCAGCAGCTCCCCAGGGAGAATCTACAATGAGCAGTTCTTC. The encoded protein is CASSSPGRIYNEQFF. The rearrangement uses TRBV7-9 and TRBJ2-1; D assignment may be TRBD1 or TRBD2 (5 bases each). There are 15 residues in the CDR3. V was trimmed by 4 bases and J by 3 bases, leaving 13 bases between them. CDR1 and CDR2 (germline): SEHNR, FQNEAQ (reference sequence).

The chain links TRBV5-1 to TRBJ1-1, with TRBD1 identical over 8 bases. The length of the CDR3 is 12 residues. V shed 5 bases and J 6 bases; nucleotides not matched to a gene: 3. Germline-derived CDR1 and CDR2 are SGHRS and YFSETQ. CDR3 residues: CASRQTGAEAFF. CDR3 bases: TGCGCCAGCAGACAGACAGGGGCTGAAGCTTTCTTT. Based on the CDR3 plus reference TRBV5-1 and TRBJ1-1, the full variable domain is KAGVTQTPRYLIKTRGQQVTLSCSPISGHRSVSWYQQTPGQGLQFLFEYFSETQRNKGNFPGRFSGRQFSNSRSEMNVSTLELGDSALYLCASRQTGAEAFFGQGTRLTVV.

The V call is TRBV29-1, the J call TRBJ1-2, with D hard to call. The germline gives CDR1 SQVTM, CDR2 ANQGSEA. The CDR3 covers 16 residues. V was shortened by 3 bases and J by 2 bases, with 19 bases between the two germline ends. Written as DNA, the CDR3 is TGCAGCGTTGACCCCCTCACAGCTCACCCCAACTATGGCTACACCTTC. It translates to CSVDPLTAHPNYGYTF.

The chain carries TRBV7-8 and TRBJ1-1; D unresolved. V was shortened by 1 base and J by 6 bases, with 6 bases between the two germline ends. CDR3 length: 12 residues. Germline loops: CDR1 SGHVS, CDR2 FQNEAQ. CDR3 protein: CASSLGQAEAFF. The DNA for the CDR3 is TGTGCCAGCAGCTTAGGGCAGGCTGAAGCTTTCTTT.

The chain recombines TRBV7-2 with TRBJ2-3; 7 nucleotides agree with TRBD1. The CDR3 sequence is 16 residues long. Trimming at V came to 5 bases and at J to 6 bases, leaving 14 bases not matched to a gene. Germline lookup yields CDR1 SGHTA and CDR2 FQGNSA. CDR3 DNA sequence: TGTGCCAGCAGCCACAGGGGCTATCTCGTGTTGGATACGCAGTATTTT. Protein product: CASSHRGYLVLDTQYF. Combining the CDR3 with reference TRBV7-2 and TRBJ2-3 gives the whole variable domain GAGVSQSPSNKVTEKGKDVELRCDPISGHTALYWYRQSLGQGLEFLIYFQGNSAPDKSGLPSDRFSAERTGGSVSTLTIQRTQQEDSAVYLCASSHRGYLVLDTQYFGPGTRLTVL.

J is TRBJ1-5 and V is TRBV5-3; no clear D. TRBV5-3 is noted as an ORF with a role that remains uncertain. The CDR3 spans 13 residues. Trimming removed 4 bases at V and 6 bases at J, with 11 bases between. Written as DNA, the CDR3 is TGTGCCAGAAGCCCCCCGAGAAGTCAGCCCCAGCATTTT. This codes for CARSPPRSQPQHF.

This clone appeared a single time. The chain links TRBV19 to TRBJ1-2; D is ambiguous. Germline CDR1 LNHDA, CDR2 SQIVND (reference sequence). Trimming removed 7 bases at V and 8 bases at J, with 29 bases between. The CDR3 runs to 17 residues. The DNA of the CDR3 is TGTGCCAGTACCCCTCGATTTCTCGTTACAGTCTGGGCAGGCTACACCTTC. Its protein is CASTPRFLVTVWAGYTF.

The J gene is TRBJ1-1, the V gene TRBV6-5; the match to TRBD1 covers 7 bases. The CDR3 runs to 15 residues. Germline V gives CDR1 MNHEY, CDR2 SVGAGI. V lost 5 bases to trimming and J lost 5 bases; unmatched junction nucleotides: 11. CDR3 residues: CASSPQGGIGTEAFF. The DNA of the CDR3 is TGTGCCAGCAGTCCCCAGGGGGGGATAGGTACTGAAGCTTTCTTT.

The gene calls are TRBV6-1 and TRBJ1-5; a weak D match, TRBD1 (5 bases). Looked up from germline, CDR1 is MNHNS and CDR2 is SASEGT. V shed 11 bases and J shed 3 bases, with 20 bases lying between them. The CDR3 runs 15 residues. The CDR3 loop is CAARRGGDANQPQHF. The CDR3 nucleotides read TGTGCCGCGAGGCGGGGGGGAGACGCCAATCAGCCCCAGCATTTT.